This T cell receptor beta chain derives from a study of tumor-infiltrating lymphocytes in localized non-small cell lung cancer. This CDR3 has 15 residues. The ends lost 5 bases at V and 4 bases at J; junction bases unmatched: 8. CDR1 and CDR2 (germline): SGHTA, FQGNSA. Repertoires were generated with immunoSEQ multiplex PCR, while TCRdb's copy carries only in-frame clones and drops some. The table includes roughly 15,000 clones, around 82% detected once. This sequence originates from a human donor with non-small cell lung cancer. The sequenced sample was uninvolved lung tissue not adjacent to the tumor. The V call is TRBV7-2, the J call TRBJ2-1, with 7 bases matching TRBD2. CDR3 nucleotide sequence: TGTGCCAGCAGCATTGGGGCTAGCGGTTACAATGAGCAGTTCTTC. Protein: CASSIGASGYNEQFF.